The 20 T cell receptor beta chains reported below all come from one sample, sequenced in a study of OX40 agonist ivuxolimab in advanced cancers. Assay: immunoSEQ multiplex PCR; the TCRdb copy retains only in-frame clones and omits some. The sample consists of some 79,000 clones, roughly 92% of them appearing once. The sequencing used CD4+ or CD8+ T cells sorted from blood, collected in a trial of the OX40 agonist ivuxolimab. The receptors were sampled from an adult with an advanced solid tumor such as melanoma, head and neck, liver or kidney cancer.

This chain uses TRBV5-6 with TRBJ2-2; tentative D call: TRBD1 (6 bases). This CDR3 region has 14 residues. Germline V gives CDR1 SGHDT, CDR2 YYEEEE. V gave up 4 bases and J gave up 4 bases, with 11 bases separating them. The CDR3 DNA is TGTGCCAGCAGCCCAGGGGCGGGCACCGGGGAGCTGTTTTTT. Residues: CASSPGAGTGELFF.

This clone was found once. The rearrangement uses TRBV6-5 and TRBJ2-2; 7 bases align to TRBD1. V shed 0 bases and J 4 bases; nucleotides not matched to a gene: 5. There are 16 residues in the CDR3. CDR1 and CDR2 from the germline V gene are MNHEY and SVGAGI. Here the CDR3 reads CASSYSIHRGTGELFF. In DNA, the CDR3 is TGTGCCAGCAGTTACTCGATCCACAGGGGCACCGGGGAGCTGTTTTTT.

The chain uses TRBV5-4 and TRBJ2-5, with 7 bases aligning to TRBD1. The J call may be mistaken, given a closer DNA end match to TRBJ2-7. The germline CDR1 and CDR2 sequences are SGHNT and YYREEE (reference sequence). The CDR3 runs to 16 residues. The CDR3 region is CASSFTGASSSYEQYF. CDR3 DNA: TGTGCCAGCAGCTTTACAGGGGCCTCAAGCTCCTACGAGCAGTACTTC.

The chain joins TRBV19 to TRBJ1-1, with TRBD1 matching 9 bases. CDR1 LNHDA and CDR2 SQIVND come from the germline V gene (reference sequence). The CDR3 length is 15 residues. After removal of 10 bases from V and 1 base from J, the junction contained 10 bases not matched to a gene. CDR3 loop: CATTGGQGRNTEAFF. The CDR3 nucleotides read TGTGCCACCACGGGGGGACAGGGAAGGAACACTGAAGCTTTCTTT.

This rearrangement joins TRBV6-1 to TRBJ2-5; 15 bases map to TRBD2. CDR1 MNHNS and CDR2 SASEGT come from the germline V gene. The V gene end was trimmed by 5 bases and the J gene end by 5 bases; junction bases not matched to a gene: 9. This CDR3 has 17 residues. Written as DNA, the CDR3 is TGTGCCAGCAGTAAAGGGGGACTAGCGGGAGGTGGGGAGACCCAGTACTTC. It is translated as CASSKGGLAGGGETQYF.

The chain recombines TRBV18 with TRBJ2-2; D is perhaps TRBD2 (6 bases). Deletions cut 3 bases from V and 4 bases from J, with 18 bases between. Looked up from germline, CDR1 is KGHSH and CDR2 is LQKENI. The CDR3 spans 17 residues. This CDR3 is CASSPVGAGTGTGELFF. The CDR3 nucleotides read TGTGCCAGCTCACCTGTGGGCGCGGGAACGGGCACCGGGGAGCTGTTTTTT.

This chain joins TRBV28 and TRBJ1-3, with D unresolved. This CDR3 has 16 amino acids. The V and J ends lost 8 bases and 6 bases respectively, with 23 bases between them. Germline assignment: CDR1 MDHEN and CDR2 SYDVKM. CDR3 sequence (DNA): TGTGCCAGCCCCCCGCCGTCCGGGGATTTACAAAACACCATATATTTT. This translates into CASPPPSGDLQNTIYF. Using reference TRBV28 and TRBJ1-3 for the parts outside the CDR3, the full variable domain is DVKVTQSSRYLVKRTGEKVFLECVQDMDHENMFWYRQDPGLGLRLIYFSYDVKMKEKGDIPEGYSVSREKKERFSLILESASTNQTSMYLCASPPPSGDLQNTIYFGEGSWLTVV.

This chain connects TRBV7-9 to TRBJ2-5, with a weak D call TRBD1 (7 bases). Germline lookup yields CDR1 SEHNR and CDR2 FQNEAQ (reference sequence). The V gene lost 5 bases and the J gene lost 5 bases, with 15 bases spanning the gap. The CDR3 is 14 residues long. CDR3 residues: CASSAQTGRETQYF. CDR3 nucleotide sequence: TGTGCCAGCAGCGCCCAGACAGGGAGGGAGACCCAGTACTTC.

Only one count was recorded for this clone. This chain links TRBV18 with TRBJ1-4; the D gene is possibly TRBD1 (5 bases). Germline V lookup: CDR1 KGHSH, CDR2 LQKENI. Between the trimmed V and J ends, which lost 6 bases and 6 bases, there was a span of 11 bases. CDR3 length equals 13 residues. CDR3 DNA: TGTGCCAGCTCCCCCTTGACAGATGAAAAACTGTTTTTT. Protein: CASSPLTDEKLFF.

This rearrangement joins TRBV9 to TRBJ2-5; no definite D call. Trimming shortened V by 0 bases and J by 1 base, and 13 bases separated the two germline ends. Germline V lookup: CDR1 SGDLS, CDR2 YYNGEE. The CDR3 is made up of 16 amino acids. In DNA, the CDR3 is TGTGCCAGCAGCGTAGGGGTCCAGGATATCCAAGAGACCCAGTACTTC. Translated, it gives CASSVGVQDIQETQYF.

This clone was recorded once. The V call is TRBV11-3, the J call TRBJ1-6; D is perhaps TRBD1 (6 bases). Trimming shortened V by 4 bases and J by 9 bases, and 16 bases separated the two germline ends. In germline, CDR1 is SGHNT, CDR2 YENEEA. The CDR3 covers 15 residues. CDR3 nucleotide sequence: TGTGCCAGCAGCTCTTTAGGGGGTCTCGGTTCACCCCTCCACTTT. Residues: CASSSLGGLGSPLHF.

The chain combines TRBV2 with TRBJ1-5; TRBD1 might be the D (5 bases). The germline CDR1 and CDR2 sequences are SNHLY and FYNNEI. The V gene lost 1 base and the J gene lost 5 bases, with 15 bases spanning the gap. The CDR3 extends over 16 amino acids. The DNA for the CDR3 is TGTGCCAGCAGTGAAGAACGAGGGGAGGGGTATCAGCCCCAGCATTTT. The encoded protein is CASSEERGEGYQPQHF.

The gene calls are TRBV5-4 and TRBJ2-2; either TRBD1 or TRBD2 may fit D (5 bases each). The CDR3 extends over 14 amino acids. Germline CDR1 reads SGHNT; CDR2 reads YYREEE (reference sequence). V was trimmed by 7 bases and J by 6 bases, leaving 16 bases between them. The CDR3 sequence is CASSPPGAPGELFF. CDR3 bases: TGTGCCAGCTCGCCCCCCGGGGCTCCCGGGGAGCTGTTTTTT.

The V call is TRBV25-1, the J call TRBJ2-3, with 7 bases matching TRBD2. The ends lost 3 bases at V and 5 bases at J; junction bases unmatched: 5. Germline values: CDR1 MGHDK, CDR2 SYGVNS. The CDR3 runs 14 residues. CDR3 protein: CASSDRSGGDTQYF. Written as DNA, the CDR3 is TGTGCCAGCAGTGATCGGTCGGGGGGAGATACGCAGTATTTT.

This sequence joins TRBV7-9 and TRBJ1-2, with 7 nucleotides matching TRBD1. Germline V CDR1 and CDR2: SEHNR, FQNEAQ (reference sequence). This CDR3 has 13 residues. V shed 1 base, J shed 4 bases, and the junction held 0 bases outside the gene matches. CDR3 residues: CASSLGQGYGYTF. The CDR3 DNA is TGTGCCAGCAGCTTAGGACAGGGCTATGGCTACACCTTC.

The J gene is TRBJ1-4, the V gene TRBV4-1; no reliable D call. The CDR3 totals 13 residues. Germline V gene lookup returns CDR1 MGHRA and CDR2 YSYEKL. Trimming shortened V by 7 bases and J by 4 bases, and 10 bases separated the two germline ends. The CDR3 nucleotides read TGCGCCAGCACGGCCAGGAGTAATGAAAAACTGTTTTTT. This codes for CASTARSNEKLFF.

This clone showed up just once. This CDR3 is CASSPASTGLAGVNEQFF. Here the CDR3 DNA reads TGTGCCAGCTCACCAGCTTCCACGGGACTAGCGGGAGTTAATGAGCAGTTCTTC. V usage is TRBV18 and J usage is TRBJ2-1, with 14 bases that match TRBD2. This CDR3 region has 18 residues. Trimming took 2 bases from V and 7 from J; bases not matched to a gene: 10. From germline, CDR1 is KGHSH and CDR2 LQKENI.

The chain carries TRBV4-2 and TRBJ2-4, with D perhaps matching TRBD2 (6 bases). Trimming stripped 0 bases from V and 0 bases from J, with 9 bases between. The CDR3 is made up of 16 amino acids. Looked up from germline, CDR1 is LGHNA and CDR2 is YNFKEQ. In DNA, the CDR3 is TGTGCCAGCAGCCAAGAGTATAGCGGAGCCAAAAACATTCAGTACTTC. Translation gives CASSQEYSGAKNIQYF.

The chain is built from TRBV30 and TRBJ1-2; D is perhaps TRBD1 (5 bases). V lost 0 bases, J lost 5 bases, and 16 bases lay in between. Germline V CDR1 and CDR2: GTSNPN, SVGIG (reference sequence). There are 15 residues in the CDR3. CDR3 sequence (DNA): TGTGCCTGGAGTGTCTCCTTCGACAGTTGGTATGGCTACACCTTC. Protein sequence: CAWSVSFDSWYGYTF.

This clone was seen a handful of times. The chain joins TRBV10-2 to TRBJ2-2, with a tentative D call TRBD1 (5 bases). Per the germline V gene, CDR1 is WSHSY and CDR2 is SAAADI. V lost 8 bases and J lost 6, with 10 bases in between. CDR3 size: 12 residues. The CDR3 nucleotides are TGCGCCAGCGGGCAGGGTTCCGGGGAGCTGTTTTTT. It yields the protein CASGQGSGELFF.